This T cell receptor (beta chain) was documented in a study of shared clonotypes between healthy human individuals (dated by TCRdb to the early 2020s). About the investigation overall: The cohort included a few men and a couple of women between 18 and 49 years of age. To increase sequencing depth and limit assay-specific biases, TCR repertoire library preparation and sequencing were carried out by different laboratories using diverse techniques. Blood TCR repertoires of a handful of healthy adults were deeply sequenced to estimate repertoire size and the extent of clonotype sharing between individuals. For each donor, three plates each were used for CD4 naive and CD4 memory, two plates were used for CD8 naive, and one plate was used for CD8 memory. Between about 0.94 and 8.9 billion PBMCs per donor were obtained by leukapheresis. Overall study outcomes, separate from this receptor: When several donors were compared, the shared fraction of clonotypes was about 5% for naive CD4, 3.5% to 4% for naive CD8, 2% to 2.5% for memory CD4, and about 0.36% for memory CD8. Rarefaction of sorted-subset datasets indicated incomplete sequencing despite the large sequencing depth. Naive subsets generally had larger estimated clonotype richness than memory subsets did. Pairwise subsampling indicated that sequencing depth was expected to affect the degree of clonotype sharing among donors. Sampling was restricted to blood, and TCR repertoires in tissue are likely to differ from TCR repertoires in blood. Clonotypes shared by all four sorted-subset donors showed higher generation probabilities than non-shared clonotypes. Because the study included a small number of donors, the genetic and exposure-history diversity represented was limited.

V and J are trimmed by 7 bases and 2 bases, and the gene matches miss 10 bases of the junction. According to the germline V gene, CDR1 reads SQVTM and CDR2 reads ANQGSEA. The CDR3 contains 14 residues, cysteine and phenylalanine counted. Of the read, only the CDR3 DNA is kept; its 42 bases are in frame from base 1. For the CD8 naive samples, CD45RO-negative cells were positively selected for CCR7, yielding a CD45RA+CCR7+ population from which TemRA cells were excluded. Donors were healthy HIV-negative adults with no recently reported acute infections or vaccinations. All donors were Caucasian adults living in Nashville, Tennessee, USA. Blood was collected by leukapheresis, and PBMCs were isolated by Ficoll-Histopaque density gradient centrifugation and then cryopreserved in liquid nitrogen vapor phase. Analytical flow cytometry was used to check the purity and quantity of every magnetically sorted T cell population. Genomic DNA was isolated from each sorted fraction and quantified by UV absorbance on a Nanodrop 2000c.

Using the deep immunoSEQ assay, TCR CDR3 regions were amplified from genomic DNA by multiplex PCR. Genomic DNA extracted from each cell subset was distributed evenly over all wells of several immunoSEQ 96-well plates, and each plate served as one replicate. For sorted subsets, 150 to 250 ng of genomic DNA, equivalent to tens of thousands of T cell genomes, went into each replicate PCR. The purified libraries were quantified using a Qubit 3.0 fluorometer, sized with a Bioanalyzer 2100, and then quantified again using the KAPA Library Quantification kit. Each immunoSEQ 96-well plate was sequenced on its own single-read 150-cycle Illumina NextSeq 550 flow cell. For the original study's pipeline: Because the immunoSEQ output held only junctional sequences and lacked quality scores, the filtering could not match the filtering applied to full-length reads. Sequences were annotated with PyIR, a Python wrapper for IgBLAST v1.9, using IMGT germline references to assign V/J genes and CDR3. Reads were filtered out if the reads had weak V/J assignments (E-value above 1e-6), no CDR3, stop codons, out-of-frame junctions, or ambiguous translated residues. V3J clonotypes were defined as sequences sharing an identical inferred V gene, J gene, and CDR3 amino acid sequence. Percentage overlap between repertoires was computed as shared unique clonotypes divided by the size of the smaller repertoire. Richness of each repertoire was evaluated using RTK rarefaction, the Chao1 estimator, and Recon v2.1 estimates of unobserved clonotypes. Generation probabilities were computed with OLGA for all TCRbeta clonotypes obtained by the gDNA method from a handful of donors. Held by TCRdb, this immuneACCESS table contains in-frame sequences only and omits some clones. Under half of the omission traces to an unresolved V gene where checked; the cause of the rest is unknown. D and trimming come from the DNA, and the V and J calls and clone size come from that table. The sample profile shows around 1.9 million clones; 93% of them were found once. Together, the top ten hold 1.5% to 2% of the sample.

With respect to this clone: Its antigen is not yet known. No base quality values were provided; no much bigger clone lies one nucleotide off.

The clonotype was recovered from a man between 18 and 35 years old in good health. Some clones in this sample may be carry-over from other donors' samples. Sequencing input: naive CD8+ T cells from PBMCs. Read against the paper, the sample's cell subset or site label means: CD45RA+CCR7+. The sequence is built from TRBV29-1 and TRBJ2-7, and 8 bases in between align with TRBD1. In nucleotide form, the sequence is TGCAGCGCAACAATCCCAGGGGGCGCCTACGAGCAGTACTTC. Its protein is CSATIPGGAYEQYF.